This TCR beta chain was identified in a study of blood T cell repertoires in COVID-19 (dated by TCRdb to 2019 to 2021). Concerning the study at large: The collaborator samples originated in the United States, Italy and Spain and spanned the acute and convalescent phases of COVID-19. The prospective study material was composed of cDNA or gDNA derived from T cells, B-cell-depleted T cells, or PBMCs. The dataset comprised deeply sampled blood TCRbeta repertoires from subjects exposed to, actively infected with, or recovered from COVID-19. The repertoires were released in a freely available public database meant as a resource for research on the immune response to SARS-CoV-2. The samples were drawn from the first 160 participants of the ongoing ImmuneRACE study and from under 1,500 subjects provided by 6 global collaborators. The sample metadata nearly always contained a de-identified subject ID, COVID-19 status, age in years and sex. Where HLA class I and class II types were available, the types were taken from metadata supplied by the sample provider, not from assay-based typing.

With respect to this clone: What this receptor recognizes is not known. Base qualities are not recorded, but no much larger clone differs from it by a single base.

TCRbeta CDR3 regions were amplified from genomic DNA by means of the immunoSEQ Assay, a bias-controlled multiplex PCR. The authors processed their data as follows. The number of nucleated cells in each sample was estimated from the amplification of reference gene primers within the assay. Sequence reads were collapsed and filtered to measure the absolute abundance of every unique TCRbeta CDR3 rearrangement. Productive Simpson clonality was computed per sample as the square root of Simpson's diversity index over productive rearrangements. Here the immuneACCESS table is served through TCRdb, limited to in-frame sequences with V and J called. Missing clones are a known gap in these copies; in checked studies unresolved V genes cover under half, and the rest lacks a known reason. The V and J calls and clone size were taken over from that table, and D and trimming were inferred from the DNA. The sample has just over 250,000 clones on record, around 87% of them singletons. Of the sample, under 2.5% falls within the top ten clones.

There are 15 amino acids in the CDR3, from cysteine to phenylalanine inclusive. The kept DNA is CDR3 alone, 45 bases in frame from the first base. V loses 7 bases, J loses 7 bases, and the germline ends lie 17 bases apart. CDR1 MNHEY and CDR2 SVGAGI were looked up in the germline V gene. Whole blood was collected in K2EDTA tubes by collaborating institutions according to the institutions' own protocols. For TCRbeta analysis, collaborators shipped samples as frozen whole blood, isolated PBMCs, or DNA extracted from either of those sample types. General findings and caveats noted by the study authors: How much clinical and demographic metadata was included differed by source and by participant, and the metadata was provided uncurated.

The source material was peripheral blood. Rearrangement joined TRBV6-5 to TRBJ1-6, with a tentative D gene TRBD1 over 6 matching bases. The clonotype was recovered from a woman between 45 and 60 years old with acute or convalescent COVID-19. DNA sequence: TGTGCCAGCACCGAGGGGGGGCCGCAAAATTCACCCCTCCACTTT. This yields the protein CASTEGGPQNSPLHF.